This T cell receptor beta chain originates from a study of cytomegalovirus exposure and HLA in healthy donors. Germline CDR1 MGHDK, CDR2 SYGVNS. The V gene end was trimmed by 6 bases and the J gene end by 0 bases; junction bases not matched to a gene: 7. This CDR3 comprises 16 residues. Only in-frame clones appear in the TCRdb table, and some are missing; sequencing was by immunoSEQ multiplex PCR. Of 90,000 to 130,000 clones detected, 88% appear once; the ten largest clones hold almost 1.5%. The TCR was taken from a woman aged 25 to 39 in good health and CMV-seropositive. Sequenced sample: PBMCs. The chain uses TRBV25-1 and TRBJ2-1; 8 bases fit TRBD1. The CDR3: CASSPGQASSYNEQFF. The CDR3 region has the DNA TGTGCCAGCAGCCCGGGACAGGCCAGCTCCTACAATGAGCAGTTCTTC.